This passage covers 17 T cell receptor beta chains from one sample sequenced in a study of blood T cell repertoires in COVID-19. The method was immunoSEQ multiplex PCR; TCRdb's version includes in-frame clones alone and lacks a portion of them. The table lists 150,000 to 200,000 clones, roughly 94% of them singletons. Sample: peripheral blood. All receptors come from a young man with COVID-19, enrolled during active disease.

This chain links TRBV19 with TRBJ1-5; TRBD1 is a possible D gene (5 bases). Deletions cut 3 bases from V and 6 bases from J, with 15 bases between. CDR3 size: 15 residues. Germline CDR1 and CDR2: LNHDA and SQIVND (reference sequence). The CDR3 sequence is CASSIFGGEGQPQHF. Written as DNA, the CDR3 is TGTGCCAGTAGTATCTTTGGAGGGGAAGGTCAGCCCCAGCATTTT.

The chain has TRBV29-1 and TRBJ1-2, with 7 nucleotides matching TRBD1. J gave up 8 bases and V 7 bases, and 10 bases lay outside the gene matches. The CDR3 has 12 amino acids. CDR1 and CDR2 (germline): SQVTM, ANQGSEA. In DNA form, the CDR3 reads TGCAGCGCGCTGGACAGGTCGGGCGGCTACACCTTC. Protein: CSALDRSGGYTF.

This chain connects TRBV5-4 to TRBJ1-2; unclear D gene. CDR1 SGHNT and CDR2 YYREEE come from the germline V gene (reference sequence). This CDR3 has 14 amino acids. Trimming took 4 bases from V and 5 from J, leaving 15 bases between them. The CDR3 nucleotides read TGTGCCAGCAGCACCGGGTTCCGGGAGTATGGCTACACCTTC. Protein sequence: CASSTGFREYGYTF.

This sequence joins TRBV15 and TRBJ2-5; no reliable D call. Germline CDR1 LNHNV, CDR2 YYDKDF (reference sequence). Trimming left V 0 bases short and J 5 bases short, with 13 bases between. CDR3 length equals 15 residues. The CDR3 reads CATSRDFAGLETQYF. DNA of the CDR3: TGTGCCACCAGCAGAGATTTCGCAGGTTTGGAGACCCAGTACTTC.

The chain combines TRBV9 with TRBJ1-6; the match to TRBD1 covers 9 bases. CDR1 and CDR2 (germline): SGDLS, YYNGEE. V shed 0 bases, J shed 10 bases, and the junction held 8 bases outside the gene matches. The CDR3 is 16 amino acids. This CDR3 is CASSVGTGGLGSPLHF. CDR3 in DNA: TGTGCCAGCAGCGTAGGAACAGGGGGCTTAGGATCACCCCTCCACTTT.

The chain joins TRBV15 to TRBJ1-4; D unclear. V lost 1 base to trimming and J lost 5 bases, with 5 bases between them. Germline values: CDR1 LNHNV, CDR2 YYDKDF (reference sequence). The CDR3 consists of 13 residues. CDR3 nucleotides: TGTGCCACCAGCAGAGGCGGCAATGAAAAACTGTTTTTT. This encodes CATSRGGNEKLFF.

The rearrangement links TRBV29-1 to TRBJ2-5, with D possibly matching TRBD1 (7 bases). This CDR3 contains 13 residues. V was cut by 4 bases and J by 5 bases, with 14 bases left in between. Per germline, CDR1 SQVTM and CDR2 ANQGSEA. CDR3 protein: CSVGQGGQETQYF. DNA for the CDR3: TGCAGCGTTGGACAGGGAGGTCAGGAGACCCAGTACTTC.

This chain uses TRBV5-1 with TRBJ1-4, with TRBD1 identical over 7 bases. Looked up from germline, CDR1 is SGHRS and CDR2 is YFSETQ. Trimming cost V 4 bases and J 2 bases; bases outside gene matches: 2. The CDR3 totals 14 residues. The CDR3 spells CASSRQGTNEKLFF. The CDR3 DNA is TGCGCCAGCAGCCGACAGGGCACTAATGAAAAACTGTTTTTT.

The CDR3 DNA reads TGTGCCAGCATTGGACAGGCGGCCCATAATTCACCCCTCCACTTT. It specifies CASIGQAAHNSPLHF. V usage is TRBV6-5 and J usage is TRBJ1-6; TRBD1 aligns across 7 bases. CDR3 length: 15 amino acids. Trimming cost V 7 bases and J 5 bases; bases outside gene matches: 8. Looked up from germline, CDR1 is MNHEY and CDR2 is SVGAGI.

This sequence joins TRBV2 and TRBJ2-1; 9 bases match TRBD2. The J segment lost 8 bases and the V segment lost 4 bases, leaving 18 bases of the junction unmatched. Looked up from germline, CDR1 is SNHLY and CDR2 is FYNNEI. The CDR3 spans 18 residues. The CDR3 loop is CASSVSVSGGRQEDEQFF. The CDR3 coding sequence is TGTGCCAGCAGTGTCTCGGTTAGCGGGGGCCGGCAGGAAGATGAGCAGTTCTTC.

This clone has more than one count but fewer than ten. CDR3: CASSEDTGGWTEAFF. In DNA form, the CDR3 reads TGCGCCAGCAGTGAGGATACAGGGGGGTGGACTGAAGCTTTCTTT. This chain uses TRBV10-1 with TRBJ1-1; 8 bases match TRBD1. Germline V gives CDR1 WNHNN, CDR2 SYGVQD (reference sequence). V shed 2 bases and J 5 bases; nucleotides not matched to a gene: 7. The CDR3 consists of 15 residues.

The chain uses TRBV6-5 and TRBJ1-3; D may be TRBD1 (5 bases). The CDR3 runs to 14 residues. V lost 8 bases and J lost 0, with 11 bases in between. The germline V gene encodes CDR1 MNHEY and CDR2 SVGAGI. Here the CDR3 reads CASSAGHSGNTIYF. In nucleotides, the CDR3 is TGTGCCAGCTCTGCAGGGCACTCTGGAAACACCATATATTTT.

This clone was recorded only once. This chain uses TRBV11-2 with TRBJ2-5, with 10 nucleotides matching TRBD2. This CDR3 spans 20 amino acids. Germline V gene data show CDR1 as SGHAT and CDR2 as FQNNGV. V dropped 0 bases and J dropped 0; count of bases not matched to a gene: 13. The CDR3: CASSLDALAGPHQYQETQYF. The DNA for the CDR3 is TGTGCCAGCAGCTTAGACGCACTAGCGGGGCCCCACCAGTACCAAGAGACCCAGTACTTC.

J is TRBJ2-7 and V is TRBV2, with 8 bases that match TRBD2. Germline values: CDR1 SNHLY, CDR2 FYNNEI. Trimming at V came to 10 bases and at J to 1 base, leaving 12 bases not matched to a gene. The CDR3 runs to 15 residues. CDR3 sequence: CAIEGRERGSYEQYF. In DNA form, the CDR3 reads TGTGCCATCGAGGGGAGAGAGCGGGGGTCCTACGAGCAGTACTTC.

This clone has only one observation. The J gene is TRBJ1-2, the V gene TRBV9, with 8 bases matching TRBD1. CDR1 is SGDLS, CDR2 YYNGEE, per germline. There are 13 residues in the CDR3. Losses at the gene ends were 2 bases for V and 8 bases for J; bases not matched to a gene: 5. The CDR3 nucleotides are TGTGCCAGCAGCGTGCAGGGGGCGGGAGGCTACACCTTC. It codes for CASSVQGAGGYTF.

The chain uses TRBV5-1 and TRBJ1-1; 8 nucleotides match TRBD1. The CDR3 consists of 15 residues. Germline CDR1 SGHRS, CDR2 YFSETQ. Unmatched junction bases numbered 6, after V lost 3 bases and J lost 2 bases. CDR3 sequence reads: CASSSGQGLNTEAFF. DNA of the CDR3: TGCGCCAGCAGCTCCGGACAGGGCCTCAACACTGAAGCTTTCTTT. The variable domain in full, with the rest retrieved from reference TRBV5-1 and TRBJ1-1, is KAGVTQTPRYLIKTRGQQVTLSCSPISGHRSVSWYQQTPGQGLQFLFEYFSETQRNKGNFPGRFSGRQFSNSRSEMNVSTLELGDSALYLCASSSGQGLNTEAFFGQGTRLTVV.

The CDR3 loop reads CASTLGGREAFF. The CDR3 DNA follows: TGTGCCAGCACATTGGGGGGAAGAGAAGCTTTCTTT. V usage is TRBV6-6 and J usage is TRBJ1-1; tentative D call: TRBD1 (5 bases). V was clipped by 7 bases and J by 8 bases, with 14 bases between them. Per germline, CDR1 MNHNY and CDR2 SVGAGI (reference sequence). CDR3 length equals 12 residues.